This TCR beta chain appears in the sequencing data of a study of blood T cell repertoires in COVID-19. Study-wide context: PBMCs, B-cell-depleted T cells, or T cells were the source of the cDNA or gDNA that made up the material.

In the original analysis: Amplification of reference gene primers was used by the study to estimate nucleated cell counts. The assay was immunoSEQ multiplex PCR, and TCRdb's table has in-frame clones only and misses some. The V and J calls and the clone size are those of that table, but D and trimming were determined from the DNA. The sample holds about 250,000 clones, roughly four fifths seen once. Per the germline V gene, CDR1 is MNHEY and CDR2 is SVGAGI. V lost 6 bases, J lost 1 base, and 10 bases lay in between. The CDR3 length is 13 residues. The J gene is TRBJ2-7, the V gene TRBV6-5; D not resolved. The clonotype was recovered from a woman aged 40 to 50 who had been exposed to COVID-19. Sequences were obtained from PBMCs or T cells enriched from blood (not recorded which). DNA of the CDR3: TGTGCCAGCAGCCCGGCCGGGTCCTACGAGCAGTACTTC. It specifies CASSPAGSYEQYF.